This T cell receptor (beta chain) was identified in a study of T cells in Graves' hyperthyroidism and ophthalmopathy. This clonotype was seen many times. With 2 bases removed from V and 6 bases from J, the gap between germline ends came to 10 bases. Germline V gene lookup returns CDR1 MNHNY and CDR2 SVGAGI (reference sequence). This CDR3 is built from 13 residues. Newly diagnosed hyperthyroidism, duration under 2 months, in patients aged 18 to 65. Exclusion followed for patients with uncontrolled infection, other autoimmune disease, pregnancy or lactation. It was around 11 ml of fresh peripheral blood that supplied the PBMCs. Amplification yielded TCR beta CDR3 regions, with RNA transcripts as the source. The TCR CDR3 first-round RT-PCR relied on the HTBI primer set. Using its own MiXCR run on the multiplex PCR reads, TCRdb lists one record per CDR3 protein. The table includes roughly 420,000 distinct CDR3 sequences, 15% to 19% detected once.

The source material was blood. This sequence was found in a woman aged 18-29 years with Graves' hyperthyroidism. The V gene is TRBV6-6, the J gene TRBJ2-5; D uncertain. The CDR3 DNA reads TGTGCCAGCAGTTACGATCAGGTGAAGACCCAGTACTTC. Its protein product is CASSYDQVKTQYF.